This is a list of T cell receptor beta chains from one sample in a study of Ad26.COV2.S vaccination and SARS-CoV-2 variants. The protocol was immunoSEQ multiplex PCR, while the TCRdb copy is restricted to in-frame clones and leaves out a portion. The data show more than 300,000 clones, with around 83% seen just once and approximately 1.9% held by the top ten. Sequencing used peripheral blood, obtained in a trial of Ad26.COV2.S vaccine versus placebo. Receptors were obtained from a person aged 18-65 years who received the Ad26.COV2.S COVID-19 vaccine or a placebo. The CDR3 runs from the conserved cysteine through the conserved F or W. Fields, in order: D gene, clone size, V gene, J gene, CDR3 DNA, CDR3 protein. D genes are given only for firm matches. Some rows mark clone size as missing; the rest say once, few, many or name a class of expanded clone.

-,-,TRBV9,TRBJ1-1,TGTGCCAGCAGCCTCCGAGACCGCTACACTGAAGCTTTCTTT,CASSLRDRYTEAFF
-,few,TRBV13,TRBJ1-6,TGTGCCAGCAGCTTGCGGGGGGTCGCGGGAAATAATTCACCCCTCCACTTT,CASSLRGVAGNNSPLHF
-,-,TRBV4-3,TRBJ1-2,TGCGCCAGCAGCCAAGAATACGGGGGCGCCACCTATGGCTACACCTTC,CASSQEYGGATYGYTF
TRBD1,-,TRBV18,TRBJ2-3,TGTGCCAGCTCACCAGGGACAGGGGGGATGCTCCAGCAGTATTTT,CASSPGTGGMLQQYF
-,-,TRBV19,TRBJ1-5,TGTGCCAGTACCCTCGGGGGGTATAGCAATCAGCCCCAGCATTTT,CASTLGGYSNQPQHF
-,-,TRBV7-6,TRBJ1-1,TGTGCCAGCAGCCCCAAGGGGGGAACTGAAGCTTTCTTT,CASSPKGGTEAFF
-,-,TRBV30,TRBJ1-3,TGTGCCTGGAGCAGTTTTTCTGGAAACACCATATATTTT,CAWSSFSGNTIYF
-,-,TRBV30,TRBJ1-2,TGTGCCTGGAGTGTTTTGGGGGCTGTCAACTATGGCTACACCTTC,CAWSVLGAVNYGYTF
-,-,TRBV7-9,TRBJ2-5,TGTGCCAGCAGCTTCTTCCCCCGGGAGACCCAGTACTTC,CASSFFPRETQYF
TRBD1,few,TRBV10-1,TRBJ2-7,TGCGCCAGCAGTCGGGACAGGGCGGGCGAGCAGTACTTC,CASSRDRAGEQYF
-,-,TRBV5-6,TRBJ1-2,TGTGCCAGCAGCTTGGTCAGCAAGAACTATGGCTACACCTTC,CASSLVSKNYGYTF
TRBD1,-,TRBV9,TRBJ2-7,TGTGCCAGCAGCGTACGGAGCGACAGGGTCGCCTACGAGCAGTACTTC,CASSVRSDRVAYEQYF
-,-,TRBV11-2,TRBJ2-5,TGTGCCAGCAGCTCCAACAGGGAGGGGGAGACCCAGTACTTC,CASSSNREGETQYF
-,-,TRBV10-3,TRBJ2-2,TGTGCCATCAGTGAGTTGGCGGTGAACACCGGGGAGCTGTTTTTT,CAISELAVNTGELFF
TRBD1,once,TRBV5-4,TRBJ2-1,TGTGCCAGCAGCAAGTCCGGGACAGGCTCCTACAATGAGCAGTTCTTC,CASSKSGTGSYNEQFF
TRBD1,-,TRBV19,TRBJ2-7,TGTGCCAGTAGGCGGACAGGGGGCAGTTACGAGCAGTACTTC,CASRRTGGSYEQYF
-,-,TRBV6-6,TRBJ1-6,TGTGCCAGCAGTTACTCAGGGGGCTATAATTCACCCCTCCACTTT,CASSYSGGYNSPLHF
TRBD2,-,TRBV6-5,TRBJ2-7,TGTGCCAGCAGTTACGGCGGGGGGCAACTGAGCTTC,CASSYGGGQLSF
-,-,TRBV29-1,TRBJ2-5,TGCAGCGTTGAGATACAACAAGAGACCCAGTACTTC,CSVEIQQETQYF
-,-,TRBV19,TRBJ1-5,TGTGCCAGTAGTATTGGGGGATTTCAGCCCCAGCATTTT,CASSIGGFQPQHF
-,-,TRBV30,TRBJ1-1,TGTGCCTGGCAGGGATGGTGGACTGAAGCTTTCTTT,CAWQGWWTEAFF
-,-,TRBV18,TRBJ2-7,TGTGCCAGCTCACCGGCCTACGAGCAGTACTTC,CASSPAYEQYF
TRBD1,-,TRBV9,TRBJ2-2,TGTGCCAGCAGCGTCCCCCAGGGGGCGATCACCGGGGAGCTGTTTTTT,CASSVPQGAITGELFF
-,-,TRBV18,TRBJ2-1,TGTGCCAGCTCTCCCGAAACGGGGGTGAACAATGAGCAGTTCTTC,CASSPETGVNNEQFF
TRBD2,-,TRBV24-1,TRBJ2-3,TGTGCCACCAGTGACCGGGATCCGCGGGGGGGCACAGATACGCAGTATTTT,CATSDRDPRGGTDTQYF
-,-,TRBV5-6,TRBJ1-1,TGTGCCAGCCACAGGGTTTCAATGAACACTGAAGCTTTCTTT,CASHRVSMNTEAFF
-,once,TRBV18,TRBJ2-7,TGTGCCAGCTCAGGGTCTTACGAGCAGTACTTC,CASSGSYEQYF
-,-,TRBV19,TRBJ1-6,TGTGCCAGTAGTATGGGGGCTCGCTCCTATAATTCACCCCTCCACTTT,CASSMGARSYNSPLHF
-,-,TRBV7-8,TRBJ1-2,TGTGCCAGCAGCCGTATTCAGCGTGGCTACACCTTC,CASSRIQRGYTF
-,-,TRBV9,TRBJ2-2,TGTGCCAGCAGCGTAGTTCGCGGGGAGCTGTTTTTT,CASSVVRGELFF
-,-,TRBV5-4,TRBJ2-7,TGTGCCAGCAGCCGAGAGAGCCTCGGTTCCTACGAGCAGTACTTC,CASSRESLGSYEQYF
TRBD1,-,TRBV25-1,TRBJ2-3,TGTGCCAGCAGTGAATATGGGACAGGGGTTGCGCAGTATTTT,CASSEYGTGVAQYF
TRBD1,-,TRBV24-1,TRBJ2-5,TGTGCCACCAGTGATTCCGGGACAGTCCAAGAGACCCAGTACTTC,CATSDSGTVQETQYF
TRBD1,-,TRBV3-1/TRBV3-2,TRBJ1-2,TGTGCCAGCAGCCAAGGGGACAGGGACGTCCCGTTGTATGGCTACACCTTC,CASSQGDRDVPLYGYTF
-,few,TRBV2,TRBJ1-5,TGTGCCAGCAGTGCGGATTACAATCAGCCCCAGCATTTT,CASSADYNQPQHF
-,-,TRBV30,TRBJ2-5,TGTGCCTGGAGTAAAGGTGGGGCAGAGACCCAGTACTTC,CAWSKGGAETQYF
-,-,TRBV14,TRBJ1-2,TGTGCCAGCAGCCGGTGGAGGGATGGCTACACCTTC,CASSRWRDGYTF
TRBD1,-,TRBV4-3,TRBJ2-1,TGCGCCAGCAGCCAAGACCAGGGACAGGGCATTTTAGGGATCAATTATGAGCAGTTCTTC,CASSQDQGQGILGINYEQFF
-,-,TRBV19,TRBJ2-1,TGTGCCAGTAGTATTTTGAGGGGGGGCTACAATGAGCAGTTCTTC,CASSILRGGYNEQFF
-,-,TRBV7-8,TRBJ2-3,TGTGCCAGCAGCCGAGGCACAGATACGCAGTATTTT,CASSRGTDTQYF
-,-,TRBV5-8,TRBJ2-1,TGTGCCAGCAGCTTAGGATCTCAGGGCTACAATGAGCAGTTCTTC,CASSLGSQGYNEQFF
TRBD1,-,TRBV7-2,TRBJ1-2,TGTGCCAGCAGCTTAGTTGGGACAGGGGATTCTTTTGGCTACACCTTC,CASSLVGTGDSFGYTF
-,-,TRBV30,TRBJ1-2,TGTGCCTGGGGTCATCGTCGGTATGGCTACACCTTC,CAWGHRRYGYTF
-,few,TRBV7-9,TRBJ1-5,TGTGCCAGCAGCTTAGGGGGCAGTTCCAATCAGCCCCAGCATTTT,CASSLGGSSNQPQHF
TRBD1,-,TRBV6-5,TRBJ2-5,TGTGCCAGCAGTTCTAGGGCAGGGGGGACCCAGTACTTC,CASSSRAGGTQYF
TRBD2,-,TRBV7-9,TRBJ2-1,TGTGCCAGCAGCTTGTCACGCGGGGGAAATGAGCAGTTCTTC,CASSLSRGGNEQFF
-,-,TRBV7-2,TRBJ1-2,TGTGCCAGCAGCTTTGGACAGAATAACTATGGCTACACCTTC,CASSFGQNNYGYTF
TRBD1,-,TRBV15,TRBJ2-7,TGTGCCACCAGCAGAGATAGGGACAGGGTGGCCGAGCAGTACTTC,CATSRDRDRVAEQYF
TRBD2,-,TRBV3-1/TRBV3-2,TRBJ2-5,TGTGCCAGCAGCCAAAGCCCTATCTCCTTAGCGGGGGGGAAGCAAGAGACCCAGTACTTC,CASSQSPISLAGGKQETQYF
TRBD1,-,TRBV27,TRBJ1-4,TGTGCCACCGGGGGGCAGGGGGTTGGGGAAAAACTGTTTTTT,CATGGQGVGEKLFF
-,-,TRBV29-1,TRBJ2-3,TGCAGCGTCGTAGGTGGAGGATCCACTCACTTTACGCAGTATTTT,CSVVGGGSTHFTQYF
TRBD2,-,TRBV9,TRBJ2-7,TGTGCCAGCAGCGTAGCTTCTAGCGGGGGGGTCTACGAGCAGTACTTC,CASSVASSGGVYEQYF
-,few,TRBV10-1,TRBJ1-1,TGCGCCAGCAGTGAGTCGTCCAACACTGAAGCTTTCTTT,CASSESSNTEAFF
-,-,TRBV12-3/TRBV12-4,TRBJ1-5,TGTGCCAGCAGTTTTGGAGTCAGGGGAGGGGGGCATTTT,CASSFGVRGGGHF
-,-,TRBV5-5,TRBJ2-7,TGTGCCAGCAGCGCGGTTGTAGAGCAGTACTTC,CASSAVVEQYF
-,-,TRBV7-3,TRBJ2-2,TGTGCCAGCAGCTTACAACCCGCGAACACCGGGGAGCTGTTTTTT,CASSLQPANTGELFF
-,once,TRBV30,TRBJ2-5,TGTGCCTGGAGCCTAGGGGTCGCGGGGACCCAGTACTTC,CAWSLGVAGTQYF
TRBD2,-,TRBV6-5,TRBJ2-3,TGTGCCAGCAGAGCAACTAGCGGCGGCACAGATACGCAGTATTTT,CASRATSGGTDTQYF
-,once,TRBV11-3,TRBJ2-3,TGTGCCAGCAGCCCCAGGGACACAGATACGCAGTATTTT,CASSPRDTDTQYF